This record looks at one T cell receptor (beta chain) sequence and its context. Its antigen is unknown. This record comes from a study of T-cell memory formation after mild COVID-19. Study outcomes and limitations: Researchers found some responding clones in pre-infection memory, a sign that cross-reactive memory joined. Those CD4+ clones that contracted were mainly in CM and EM (CD8+ ones in EMRA).

TCRdb ran MiXCR on the 5' RACE reads and lists one entry per CDR3 protein. Here the sample spans fewer than 250,000 distinct CDR3 sequences, around 16% being singletons. CDR1 is MGHRA and CDR2 is YSYEKL in the germline V gene. Trimming cost V 0 bases and J 6 bases, with 14 bases left between them. The CDR3 consists of 15 residues. The sample taken for sequencing was PBMCs or a T cell subset sorted from them (not recorded which). This chain uses TRBV4-1 with TRBJ1-2, with a weak D call TRBD1 (5 bases). This receptor was taken from an adult woman who had mild COVID-19 (a few samples of this study predate the infection). Cell type and time point are not known. The DNA of the CDR3 is TGCGCCAGCAGCCAAGATCGGCGAGGGGTGGATGGCTACACCTTC. It specifies CASSQDRRGVDGYTF.